These 29 T cell receptor beta chains came from one sample sequenced in a study of T cells in Graves' hyperthyroidism and ophthalmopathy. Researchers took RNA transcripts and amplified the TCR beta CDR3 regions from them. A first-round RT-PCR of the TCR CDR3 used the HTBI primer set. TCRdb recomputed calls from the multiplex PCR reads with MiXCR, one row per CDR3 protein. The profile shows more than 150,000 distinct CDR3 sequences, about 18% of them singletons. Specimen: blood. The receptor set was obtained from a woman between 45 and 60 years old with Graves' hyperthyroidism.

The chain carries TRBV7-9 and TRBJ2-2; the match to TRBD1 covers 10 bases. The V and J ends lost 5 bases and 3 bases, in that order; junction bases with no gene match: 6. Germline CDR1 is SEHNR and CDR2 is FQNEAQ (reference sequence). This CDR3 has 16 amino acids. In DNA form, the CDR3 reads TGTGCCAGCAGCCAGAGGACAGGGGGGGACACCGGGGAGCTGTTTTTT. This gives the protein CASSQRTGGDTGELFF.

This clonotype was detected many times. This chain uses TRBV27 with TRBJ1-5; D is perhaps TRBD1 (5 bases). CDR3 size: 13 residues. Germline CDR1 MNHEY, CDR2 SMNVEV (reference sequence). V dropped 0 bases and J dropped 11 bases, with 11 bases sitting between them. Here the CDR3 DNA reads TGTGCCAGCAGTTTATCGGGACCCAGGGCCCAGCATTTT. Translation gives CASSLSGPRAQHF.

Points on this clonotype: This sequence may be a read error, since a much larger clone differs from it by one base. The genes are TRBV7-9 and TRBJ1-1; no firm D call. Germline assignment: CDR1 SEHNR and CDR2 FQNEAQ (reference sequence). There are 13 residues in the CDR3. The CDR3 DNA reads TGTACCAGCAGCCCTCGGACTTACACTGAAGCTTTCTTT. Translated: CTSSPRTYTEAFF.

This clonotype was seen at least ten times. This chain links TRBV6-2 or TRBV6-3 with TRBJ2-7; D gene uncertain. The germline V gene has CDR1 MNHEY and CDR2 SVGEGT. CDR3 length: 13 amino acids. V was cut by 4 bases and J by 2 bases, with 9 bases left in between. CDR3 sequence: CASSSTLPYEQYF. The CDR3 bases are TGTGCCAGCAGTTCCACCCTTCCCTACGAGCAGTACTTC.

J is TRBJ2-3 and V is TRBV28; possibly TRBD2 for D (5 bases). The CDR3 extends over 15 amino acids. V lost 6 bases and J 2 bases, leaving 15 bases between the germline ends. Germline V gene sequence: CDR1 MDHEN, CDR2 SYDVKM. DNA of the CDR3: TGTGCCAGCAGCCTCGCGGGCAGTACCACAGATACGCAGTATTTT. Amino acids: CASSLAGSTTDTQYF.

The gene calls are TRBV11-2 and TRBJ2-5, with 7 bases aligning to TRBD1. Germline V gene sequence: CDR1 SGHAT, CDR2 FQNNGV. The CDR3 consists of 15 residues. Germline trimming cut 8 bases from V and 2 bases from J; bases unmatched to any gene: 11. The CDR3 reads CASRKPTGEQETQYF. The DNA of the CDR3 is TGTGCCAGCCGCAAGCCTACAGGGGAGCAAGAGACCCAGTACTTC.

This clonotype occurred a few times. This chain links TRBV9 with TRBJ2-5; 8 nucleotides align to TRBD2. Germline V lookup: CDR1 SGDLS, CDR2 YYNGEE. This CDR3 is built from 15 residues. Unmatched junction bases numbered 7, after V lost 5 bases and J lost 1 base. The CDR3 reads CASSFSGAPQETQYF. The DNA for the CDR3 is TGTGCCAGCAGTTTTAGCGGGGCCCCCCAAGAGACCCAGTACTTC.

This clonotype showed up just a few times. The V and J genes are TRBV19 and TRBJ2-4; 12 positions agree with TRBD2. The CDR3 is made up of 18 amino acids. Germline lookup yields CDR1 LNHDA and CDR2 SQIVND (reference sequence). With V trimmed by 3 bases and J by 0 bases, 6 bases remained unmatched. Here the CDR3 reads CASSIGLAGGVAKNIQYF. Written as DNA, the CDR3 is TGTGCCAGTAGTATCGGGCTAGCGGGGGGGGTAGCCAAAAACATTCAGTACTTC.

This clonotype was seen ten or more times. This rearrangement joins TRBV28 to TRBJ2-2; maybe TRBD2 (6 bases). Germline assignment: CDR1 MDHEN and CDR2 SYDVKM. The CDR3 is 16 amino acids. The V end was cut by 5 bases, the J end by 1 base, with 14 bases between. CDR3 bases: TGTGCCAGCAGTCCCCCCGGGACTGGGAACACCGGGGAGCTGTTTTTT. It yields the protein CASSPPGTGNTGELFF.

This clonotype has at least ten counts. The chain is built from TRBV6-1 and TRBJ1-1; weak D call: TRBD1 (6 bases). Germline CDR1 reads MNHNS; CDR2 reads SASEGT. V lost 5 bases and J lost 4, with 17 bases in between. The CDR3 is made up of 15 amino acids. The DNA for the CDR3 is TGTGCCAGCAGTCAAAGACAGGTTGCGGGCACTGAAGCTTTCTTT. Encoded protein: CASSQRQVAGTEAFF.

In its sample, this clonotype was seen many times. V usage is TRBV12-3 or TRBV12-4 and J usage is TRBJ1-3, with D unclear. The CDR3 loop spans 15 amino acids. The V gene lost 3 bases and the J gene lost 0 bases, with 9 bases spanning the gap. The CDR3 DNA follows: TGTGCCAGCAGTTTTTTCTTAGACTCTGGAAACACCATATATTTT. Translating it yields CASSFFLDSGNTIYF.

This clonotype was observed many times. The chain combines TRBV27 with TRBJ1-2, with 7 nucleotides matching TRBD1. This CDR3 comprises 17 residues. Germline assignment: CDR1 MNHEY and CDR2 SMNVEV (reference sequence). After removal of 2 bases from V and 8 bases from J, the junction contained 17 bases not matched to a gene. CDR3 nucleotide sequence: TGTGCCAGCAGTTTAACCCCTTCACTGACAGGGCGACAAGGCTACACCTTC. Amino acid sequence: CASSLTPSLTGRQGYTF.

This clonotype was seen only a few times. CDR3 amino acids: CASSLNQGGRETQYF. CDR3 DNA sequence: TGTGCCAGCAGCTTAAATCAGGGCGGGAGAGAGACCCAGTACTTC. This chain uses TRBV7-3 with TRBJ2-5; 7 bases fit TRBD2. From germline, CDR1 is SGHTA and CDR2 FQGTGA. The CDR3 spans 15 residues. V lost 1 base to trimming and J lost 4 bases; unmatched junction nucleotides: 6.

This chain links TRBV7-2 with TRBJ2-3; the match to TRBD2 covers 13 bases. CDR3 size: 17 residues. J was trimmed by 2 bases and V by 5 bases; bases with no gene match: 7. Per the germline V gene, CDR1 is SGHTA and CDR2 is FQGNSA. CDR3 DNA sequence: TGTGCCAGCAGCACACAAGGACTAGCGGGGGACACAGATACGCAGTATTTT. Its translation: CASSTQGLAGDTDTQYF.

This clonotype was found many times. The chain combines TRBV11-2 with TRBJ2-1; D is possibly TRBD1 (5 bases). The length of the CDR3 is 14 residues. CDR1 and CDR2 from the germline V gene are SGHAT and FQNNGV. Trimming pared 6 bases from V and 0 bases from J, leaving 9 bases between. CDR3 bases: TGTGCCAGCAGTACGGACAACTCCTACAATGAGCAGTTCTTC. The encoded protein is CASSTDNSYNEQFF.

This clonotype has a count of ten or more. The rearrangement links TRBV10-3 to TRBJ1-2, with TRBD1 identical over 8 bases. The J segment lost 6 bases and the V segment lost 6 bases, leaving 9 bases of the junction unmatched. The V gene's germline CDR1 is ENHRY and CDR2 SYGVKD. There are 14 residues in the CDR3. CDR3 bases: TGTGCCATCAGCAGACAGGGGCCAGCGGATGGCTACACCTTC. Its translation is CAISRQGPADGYTF.

This clonotype was picked up many times. V usage is TRBV7-9 and J usage is TRBJ2-5; 9 bases agree with TRBD1. V was pared by 5 bases and J by 14 bases, with 9 bases of the junction left unmatched. CDR3 length: 12 residues. Germline V gene data show CDR1 as SEHNR and CDR2 as FQNEAQ (reference sequence). CDR3 region: CASSRDRVFFYF. DNA for the CDR3: TGTGCCAGCAGCCGGGACAGGGTGTTTTTTTACTTC.

This chain uses TRBV5-1 with TRBJ1-1; 11 bases match TRBD1. With 3 bases clipped from V and 4 bases from J, the junction kept 8 bases outside the gene matches. Germline-derived CDR1 and CDR2 are SGHRS and YFSETQ. This CDR3 is built from 16 residues. DNA for the CDR3: TGCGCCAGCAGCTCCGACCCTGGGACAGGGGGCACTGAAGCTTTCTTT. Protein: CASSSDPGTGGTEAFF.

Regarding this clonotype: This may be a read error, as it is one base from a much larger clone. The chain joins TRBV28 to TRBJ1-2; D gene uncertain. Trimming pared 4 bases from V and 10 bases from J, leaving 10 bases between. The CDR3 spans 11 residues. Germline CDR1 reads MDHEN; CDR2 reads SYDVKM. The CDR3 region is CASSYSDAYTF. CDR3 nucleotide sequence: TGTGCCAGCAGTTACAGTGATGCCTACACCTTC.

The V call is TRBV9, the J call TRBJ2-7, with D possibly called TRBD1 or TRBD2 (5 bases each). The germline V gene encodes CDR1 SGDLS and CDR2 YYNGEE. The CDR3 sequence is 14 residues long. V lost 3 bases, J lost 2 bases, and 12 bases lay in between. The CDR3, as DNA: TGTGCCAGCAGCGCGGGGCGGTCCCCCTACGAGCAGTACTTC. Its translation is CASSAGRSPYEQYF.

At least ten counts were recorded for this clonotype. CDR3 loop: CASSPSGGLYTDTQYF. The CDR3 DNA sequence: TGTGCCAGCAGTCCTAGCGGGGGACTTTACACAGATACGCAGTATTTT. The rearrangement links TRBV3-1 to TRBJ2-3; the match to TRBD2 covers 10 bases. With 6 bases clipped from V and 2 bases from J, the junction kept 8 bases outside the gene matches. The CDR3 contains 16 residues. In germline, CDR1 is LGHDT, CDR2 YNNKEL (reference sequence).

This clonotype was seen ten or more times. This chain links TRBV2 with TRBJ1-2; D might be TRBD1 (5 bases). CDR3 size: 14 residues. Germline lookup yields CDR1 SNHLY and CDR2 FYNNEI. Trimming cost V 5 bases and J 4 bases, with 14 bases left between them. In DNA form, the CDR3 reads TGTGCCAGCAGTCCCGACAGACGTAGCTATGGCTACACCTTC. Translated, it gives CASSPDRRSYGYTF.

Many counts were recorded for this clonotype. This chain connects TRBV28 to TRBJ2-6, with 7 positions matching TRBD2. The CDR3 is 15 residues long. Germline trimming cut 3 bases from V and 3 bases from J; bases unmatched to any gene: 2. CDR1 and CDR2 (germline): MDHEN, SYDVKM. The DNA for the CDR3 is TGTGCCAGCAGTTTCGGGGGGAGTGGGGCCAACGTCCTGACTTTC. This codes for CASSFGGSGANVLTF.

This clonotype was found many times. The J gene is TRBJ1-5, the V gene TRBV6-1; D not certain. This CDR3 has 15 residues. V was cut by 6 bases and J by 0 bases, with 12 bases left in between. Germline V gives CDR1 MNHNS, CDR2 SASEGT. CDR3 sequence reads: CASRLTGNSNQPQHF. CDR3 in DNA: TGTGCCAGCAGACTTACCGGGAATAGCAATCAGCCCCAGCATTTT.

Ten or more counts support this clonotype. The chain combines TRBV6-1 with TRBJ1-6; a possible D gene is TRBD1 (5 bases). CDR1 is MNHNS and CDR2 is SASEGT in the germline V gene. The V gene lost 5 bases and the J gene lost 7 bases, with 21 bases spanning the gap. This CDR3 region has 17 residues. The CDR3 DNA is TGTGCCAGCAGTCTGTTAGGGGTTGGGGCCGGCAATTCACCCCTCCACTTT. This translates into CASSLLGVGAGNSPLHF.

The sample holds many counts of this clonotype. J is TRBJ2-5 and V is TRBV14; D possibly corresponds to TRBD1 (6 bases). Looked up from germline, CDR1 is SGHDN and CDR2 is FVKESK. The CDR3 extends over 16 amino acids. The V end was cut by 3 bases, the J end by 5 bases, with 19 bases between. CDR3 sequence reads: CASSHIGTTAQETQYF. The CDR3 DNA follows: TGTGCCAGCAGCCACATCGGGACAACCGCCCAGGAGACCCAGTACTTC.

This clonotype came up many times. The chain combines TRBV28 with TRBJ1-2, with a possible D match to TRBD1 (5 bases). This CDR3 region has 14 residues. Germline CDR1 reads MDHEN; CDR2 reads SYDVKM. Trimming removed 1 base at V and 8 bases at J, with 14 bases between. CDR3 coding DNA: TGTGCCAGCAGTTTATCGGGCGGGGGTCGGGGCTACACCTTC. It yields the protein CASSLSGGGRGYTF.

This clonotype was counted ten times or more. The genes are TRBV27 and TRBJ1-1; D is possibly TRBD1 (5 bases). This CDR3 spans 15 amino acids. V was trimmed by 0 bases and J by 4 bases, leaving 12 bases between them. Per germline, CDR1 MNHEY and CDR2 SMNVEV (reference sequence). The CDR3 DNA reads TGTGCCAGCAGTTTATCGGGGACCATTGTCACTGAAGCTTTCTTT. Translated: CASSLSGTIVTEAFF.

This clonotype was counted many times. The V gene is TRBV6-6, the J gene TRBJ2-3; 7 nucleotides match TRBD2. Germline V gives CDR1 MNHNY, CDR2 SVGAGI (reference sequence). The CDR3 covers 14 residues. J gave up 1 base and V 2 bases, and 0 bases lay outside the gene matches. CDR3 sequence (DNA): TGTGCCAGCAGTTACGGGGGGGGCACAGATACGCAGTATTTT. It translates to CASSYGGGTDTQYF.